This T cell receptor beta chain emerged from a study of post-analysis software for immune sequencing data (dated by TCRdb to 2014 to 2015). General notes on the study: The recorded disease courses included relapsing-remitting, secondary progressive and progressive-relapsing multiple sclerosis, and some patients had no subtype annotation. Patient repertoires were compared against some twelve previously published healthy control repertoires from donors aged roughly 6 to 26 years. A subset of samples was prepared in parallel using single-end sample barcoding, then pooled and co-amplified after Illumina adapter ligation.

To demonstrate the VDJtools post-analysis software, TCR beta repertoires were profiled from the peripheral blood of roughly 14 young patients with multiple sclerosis. The patients with multiple sclerosis were children and adolescents between roughly 6 and 16 years of age. Library prep was done by PCR. Sequencing used an Illumina HiSeq 2500. Unique molecular identifiers were incorporated into TCR beta cDNA libraries to reduce PCR and sequencing biases. Per 1 to 10 million input T cells, some 500,000 cDNA molecules were obtained, such that each molecule approximated one T cell. The patient libraries were prepared and sequenced using the same protocol as the earlier healthy control dataset. Samples belonging to the same batch were prepared together, multiplexed and sequenced on a shared HiSeq lane. The study's processing was this. MIGEC was used to process the raw barcoded reads, and molecular identifier groups with only a single read were discarded before consensus assembly and CDR3 extraction. Clonotype tables were post-analysed with VDJtools, normalizing diversity by down-sampling all datasets to the smallest sample size. In repertoire overlap clustering, CDR3 amino acid sequences, but not nucleotide sequences, were matched to correct batch-related cross-sample contamination. Through fastp at Q25 and MiXCR, TCRdb rebuilt clones from the public reads, retaining in-frame beta chains. Each CDR3 protein gets just one entry, which takes the most common genes and DNA from the rows behind it. TCRdb's processing, not the authors', yielded these V and J calls. Across this sample there are hundreds of thousands of distinct CDR3 sequences, with around 60% seen only once. The ten largest make up about 11% of the sample.

Spanning cysteine to phenylalanine, the CDR3 consists of 14 amino acids. Only the CDR3 region is kept as DNA, spanning 42 bases read in frame from base 1. For CDR1 and CDR2, the germline V gene lists MGHDK and SYGVNS. V gives up 4 bases and J gives up 5 bases, and the segment between their germline ends measures 13 bases. Summary of the overall study and its limitations: The multiple sclerosis patient group was slightly younger than the control group. Significantly higher frequencies in patients than in controls were found for roughly 5 TRBV segments, including TRBV5-6, TRBV5-1 and TRBV20-1. Compared with controls, multiple sclerosis patients had significantly lower normalized Chao1 diversity, a finding suggesting substantial peripheral T-cell clonal expansion. When samples were clustered directly using the F measure, samples prepared in the same batch co-clustered strongly, which prompted a batch-effect correction.

With respect to this clonotype: Its antigen is unknown. Base qualities are missing; no much larger clone stands one base away.

The sequence joins TRBV25-1 to TRBJ2-3; the D gene cannot be named for sure. This receptor was identified in a girl between 2 and 10 years old with multiple sclerosis. Sequencing was performed on blood. The CDR3 region reads CASSGPDKRDTQYF. The sequence in DNA is TGTGCCAGCAGTGGACCGGATAAGAGAGATACGCAGTATTTT. Joined to the reference TRBV25-1 and TRBJ2-3 proteins, this CDR3 gives the full variable domain: EADIYQTPRYLVIGTGKKITLECSQTMGHDKMYWYQQDPGMELHLIHYSYGVNSTEKGDLSSESTVSRIRTEHFPLTLESARPSHTSQYLCASSGPDKRDTQYFGPGTRLTVL.